The 14 T cell receptor beta chains below were found in one sample sequenced in a study of cytotoxic CD8 clonotypes in ibrutinib-treated CLL. Measured with immunoSEQ multiplex PCR; TCRdb has only the in-frame clones, and not every one. This sample yields 300,000 to 350,000 clones, of which 70% to 80% are seen a single time; 5% to 7% belongs to the top ten. This specimen was PBMCs, taken before ibrutinib treatment. Source of these receptors: a human donor with chronic lymphocytic leukemia.

V and J are TRBV7-2 and TRBJ2-3; D unclear. The CDR3 consists of 13 residues. Trimming cost V 5 bases and J 3 bases, with 9 bases left between them. Per germline, CDR1 SGHTA and CDR2 FQGNSA. The CDR3 bases are TGTGCCAGCAGCACCGAAGGGACAGATACGCAGTATTTT. Its translation: CASSTEGTDTQYF.

The chain links TRBV7-9 to TRBJ1-4; 11 bases are shared with TRBD1. The CDR3 length is 17 residues. CDR1 SEHNR and CDR2 FQNEAQ come from the germline V gene (reference sequence). The junction had 11 bases not matched to a gene; V was cut back by 4 bases and J by 7 bases. This CDR3 reads CASSSTGQGAAAEKLFF. In DNA form, the CDR3 reads TGTGCCAGCAGCTCCACTGGACAGGGGGCAGCGGCTGAAAAACTGTTTTTT.

This clone was counted between two and nine times. V gene TRBV15 combines with J gene TRBJ1-1, with 7 bases matching TRBD1. CDR1 is LNHNV, CDR2 YYDKDF, per germline (reference sequence). V lost 0 bases to trimming and J lost 7 bases; unmatched junction nucleotides: 8. The CDR3 sequence is 15 residues long. The CDR3 sequence is CATSRDKWGDSEAFF. As DNA, the CDR3 is TGTGCCACCAGCAGAGATAAATGGGGGGACAGTGAAGCTTTCTTT.

For this clone: The sample carries other DNA sequences with the same CDR3. The rearrangement links TRBV7-9 to TRBJ2-7; the match to TRBD1 covers 9 bases. The CDR3 loop spans 14 amino acids. Trimming cost V 5 bases and J 1 base; bases outside gene matches: 3. The germline gives CDR1 SEHNR, CDR2 FQNEAQ (reference sequence). CDR3 coding DNA: TGTGCCAGCAGCCCCGGGACAGGGTCCTACGAGCAGTACTTC. Its protein is CASSPGTGSYEQYF.

This chain links TRBV28 with TRBJ2-7; 9 bases map to TRBD2. The CDR3 is 15 residues long. The germline CDR1 and CDR2 sequences are MDHEN and SYDVKM. V shed 3 bases, J shed 3 bases, and the junction held 6 bases outside the gene matches. CDR3: CASSFGGRAHYEQYF. The CDR3 coding sequence is TGTGCCAGCAGTTTCGGCGGGAGGGCGCACTACGAGCAGTACTTC.

A single count supports this clone. In DNA form, the CDR3 reads TGTGCCAGCAGTGGCCAGGAAGGGACGTACGAGCAGTACTTC. This gives the protein CASSGQEGTYEQYF. The gene calls are TRBV2 and TRBJ2-7; D may correspond to TRBD1 or TRBD2 (5 bases each). The germline V gene encodes CDR1 SNHLY and CDR2 FYNNEI. Trimming left V 4 bases short and J 4 bases short, with 14 bases between. The CDR3 is 14 residues long.

This chain links TRBV28 with TRBJ2-2, with TRBD2 identical over 8 bases. This CDR3 has 15 amino acids. CDR1 and CDR2 (germline): MDHEN, SYDVKM. Unmatched junction bases numbered 5, after V lost 5 bases and J lost 3 bases. CDR3 DNA sequence: TGTGCCAGCAGTCCGCAAGCGGGAGACACCGGGGAGCTGTTTTTT. It translates to CASSPQAGDTGELFF.

V is TRBV4-2 and J is TRBJ2-3; 8 bases fit TRBD2. Germline CDR1 reads LGHNA; CDR2 reads YNFKEQ. This CDR3 is built from 19 residues. Losses at the gene ends were 2 bases for V and 6 bases for J; bases not matched to a gene: 19. CDR3: CASSQQYGLASRLSDTQYF. The CDR3, as DNA: TGTGCCAGCAGCCAACAATACGGACTAGCATCTAGGCTGTCGGATACGCAGTATTTT.

V usage is TRBV14 and J usage is TRBJ2-3, with no clear D. From germline, CDR1 is SGHDN and CDR2 FVKESK. The ends were cut back, 2 bases at V and 1 base at J, with 7 bases in the middle. The CDR3 extends over 14 amino acids. CDR3 sequence (DNA): TGTGCCAGCAGCCAAAAAAGAGGCACAGATACGCAGTATTTT. This codes for CASSQKRGTDTQYF.

This clone was seen more than once but under ten times. The chain is built from TRBV7-6 and TRBJ1-1; D is ambiguous. CDR3 size: 17 residues. Germline CDR1 reads SGHVS; CDR2 reads FNYEAQ. Trimming shortened V by 5 bases and J by 2 bases, and 21 bases separated the two germline ends. The CDR3, as DNA: TGTGCCAGCAGCGGAGCAGGACGGGAGACATCCAACACTGAAGCTTTCTTT. Protein: CASSGAGRETSNTEAFF.

In this sample, this clone turned up once. The CDR3 here is CASSLRTARNTEAFF. The CDR3 nucleotides read TGTGCCAGCAGCCTACGGACAGCCCGTAACACTGAAGCTTTCTTT. The chain couples TRBV5-4 to TRBJ1-1, with a weak D call TRBD1 (6 bases). This CDR3 region has 15 residues. Per the germline V gene, CDR1 is SGHNT and CDR2 is YYREEE (reference sequence). Trimming took 4 bases from V and 2 from J, leaving 15 bases between them.

This clone was seen just once. The chain recombines TRBV5-4 with TRBJ2-1, with 9 bases that match TRBD2. The germline V gene has CDR1 SGHNT and CDR2 YYREEE (reference sequence). Trimming at V came to 2 bases and at J to 4 bases, leaving 4 bases not matched to a gene. This CDR3 is built from 15 residues. The CDR3 nucleotides are TGTGCCAGCAGCTTCCTCAGCGGGAGGTACAATGAGCAGTTCTTC. Its protein is CASSFLSGRYNEQFF.

J is TRBJ1-2 and V is TRBV7-8; the match to TRBD1 covers 7 bases. This CDR3 spans 16 amino acids. V trimming: 7 bases; J trimming: 6 bases; junction bases outside the gene matches: 17. Germline CDR1 is SGHVS and CDR2 is FQNEAQ. CDR3 sequence reads: CASIKGARAPFDGYTF. For the CDR3, the DNA is TGTGCCAGCATCAAGGGGGCCAGGGCGCCTTTTGATGGCTACACCTTC.

The V call is TRBV4-1, the J call TRBJ2-7; D might be TRBD1 (6 bases). The CDR3 totals 14 residues. Trimming removed 4 bases from V and 2 bases from J, with 12 bases in between. The V gene's germline CDR1 is MGHRA and CDR2 YSYEKL. Here the CDR3 reads CASSPREGAYEQYF. CDR3 DNA sequence: TGCGCCAGCAGCCCTCGCGAGGGGGCCTACGAGCAGTACTTC.